Listed here is a single T cell receptor (beta chain). From the 5' RACE reads, TCRdb called clonotypes with MiXCR, one entry per CDR3 protein. The sample lists about 790,000 distinct CDR3 sequences, over 15% seen once, with approximately 14% in the top ten. This sample stems from a study of identical twins. CDR3 length: 13 amino acids. Germline values: CDR1 MGHDK, CDR2 SYGVNS. Trimming cost V 4 bases and J 7 bases; bases outside gene matches: 3. These data also formed part of another study, on T cells expressing NK-cell markers. From that study: An anti-gamma-delta TCR antibody was added in several experiments. It restricted sorting to alpha-beta TCR-expressing T cells. Researchers report these clonotypes also headed the CD3+CD56-NKG2C+ fraction in a handful of donors.

V and J are TRBV25-1 and TRBJ2-3; 9 nucleotides agree with TRBD2. Sequenced material: PBMCs. The clonotype comes from a woman aged 18-29 years in good health. The CDR3: CASSVAGEYTQYF. DNA of the CDR3: TGTGCCAGCAGTGTAGCGGGAGAGTATACGCAGTATTTT. The full variable domain, its missing parts supplied by reference TRBV25-1 and TRBJ2-3, is EADIYQTPRYLVIGTGKKITLECSQTMGHDKMYWYQQDPGMELHLIHYSYGVNSTEKGDLSSESTVSRIRTEHFPLTLESARPSHTSQYLCASSVAGEYTQYFGPGTRLTVL.